The next 12 T cell receptor beta chains were all read from a single sample in a study of Ad26.COV2.S vaccination and SARS-CoV-2 variants listed by TCRdb under 2021. The library was prepared using the immunoSEQ multiplex PCR assay. TCRdb retrieved this table from immuneACCESS and kept in-frame rearrangements only. Not all clones are present; in checked studies, unresolved V genes account for under half, and no reason is known for the remainder. The sample table shows some 320,000 clones, and around 81% are seen once. The ten largest clones represent 2% to 2.5% of the sample. In light of the paper, this sample's treatment or condition label describes: 15 to 20 received Ad26.COV2.S at low or high dose, single or two shots; roughly five received placebo; per-sample allocation not given. Repertoires of vaccine and placebo recipients were sequenced from samples collected on day 63 after the first injection.

Specimen: peripheral blood, collected in a trial of Ad26.COV2.S vaccine versus placebo. These receptors all come from a person aged 18-65 years who received the Ad26.COV2.S COVID-19 vaccine or a placebo.

The chain joins TRBV4-2 to TRBJ1-3; 7 nucleotides align to TRBD1. This CDR3 is built from 17 residues. V was clipped by 3 bases and J by 4 bases; unmatched bases: 12. Looked up from germline, CDR1 is LGHNA and CDR2 is YNFKEQ. The CDR3 DNA follows: TGTGCCAGCAGCCAGATAGGGACAGTTTCAATCGGAAACACCATATATTTT. Its translation: CASSQIGTVSIGNTIYF.

The chain joins TRBV5-1 to TRBJ2-6, with D maybe TRBD1 (5 bases). This CDR3 contains 17 residues. Trimming took off 4 bases at V and 0 bases at J, with 14 bases between the two ends. Germline-derived CDR1 and CDR2 are SGHRS and YFSETQ. Here the CDR3 reads CASSHPTELSGANVLTF. The CDR3 DNA follows: TGCGCCAGCAGCCACCCGACAGAACTCTCTGGGGCCAACGTCCTGACTTTC.

The V gene is TRBV7-9, the J gene TRBJ1-6, with D unresolved. The CDR3 is 13 residues long. The ends were cut back, 6 bases at V and 7 bases at J, with 10 bases in the middle. The germline V gene has CDR1 SEHNR and CDR2 FQNEAQ (reference sequence). This chain's CDR3 is CASSSTVNSPLHF. CDR3 sequence (DNA): TGTGCCAGCAGTTCTACGGTGAATTCACCCCTCCACTTT.

The rearrangement uses TRBV6-5 and TRBJ1-1, with 12 positions matching TRBD1. The germline CDR1 and CDR2 sequences are MNHEY and SVGAGI. After removal of 5 bases from V and 8 bases from J, the junction contained 9 bases not matched to a gene. CDR3 length equals 15 residues. The CDR3 coding sequence is TGTGCCAGCAGTACCGGGACAGGGGGCTGGACCGAAGCTTTCTTT. Amino acid sequence: CASSTGTGGWTEAFF.

This chain links TRBV5-1 with TRBJ2-7, with a possible D match to TRBD2 (7 bases). The CDR3 length is 15 residues. With 7 bases removed from V and 2 bases from J, the gap between germline ends came to 19 bases. Germline V gene sequence: CDR1 SGHRS, CDR2 YFSETQ. Here the CDR3 reads CASASGGGAPYEQYF. The CDR3, as DNA: TGCGCCAGCGCCTCCGGTGGGGGGGCCCCCTACGAGCAGTACTTC.

The V and J genes are TRBV6-1 and TRBJ2-5; D may be TRBD1 (5 bases). Germline-derived CDR1 and CDR2 are MNHNS and SASEGT. Between the trimmed V and J ends, which lost 4 bases and 2 bases, there was a span of 17 bases. This CDR3 has 16 residues. CDR3 residues: CASSVGFGAGQETQYF. CDR3 nucleotides: TGTGCCAGCAGTGTGGGTTTTGGGGCAGGACAAGAGACCCAGTACTTC.

This CDR3 is CASSYWAQCLPYSNQPQHF. DNA for the CDR3: TGTGCCAGCAGTTATTGGGCACAGTGCCTACCTTATAGCAATCAGCCCCAGCATTTT. The rearrangement links TRBV6-9 to TRBJ1-5; D remains unclear. The CDR3 totals 19 residues. V lost 1 base to trimming and J lost 0 bases, with 19 bases between them. From germline, CDR1 is MNHGY and CDR2 SVAAGI.

The chain combines TRBV7-2 with TRBJ2-1, with D uncertain. Germline V gene sequence: CDR1 SGHTA, CDR2 FQGNSA. The ends were cut back, 8 bases at V and 5 bases at J, with 10 bases in the middle. CDR3 length equals 12 residues. CDR3 sequence reads: CASRRIDNEQFF. In nucleotides, the CDR3 is TGTGCCAGCCGCCGAATCGACAATGAGCAGTTCTTC.

The rearrangement links TRBV27 to TRBJ2-3; D is unresolved. Trimming took off 5 bases at V and 4 bases at J, with 13 bases between the two ends. Germline CDR1 is MNHEY and CDR2 is SMNVEV (reference sequence). The CDR3 has 14 amino acids. The CDR3 spells CASSLGLPPDTQYF. The CDR3 DNA is TGTGCCAGCAGTCTTGGGTTACCCCCAGATACGCAGTATTTT.

CDR3 coding DNA: TGTGCCAGCAGCTCCCCTAGCGGGGGTCGGGAGACCCAGTACTTC. It specifies CASSSPSGGRETQYF. The chain recombines TRBV7-8 with TRBJ2-5; TRBD2 matches 10 bases. The CDR3 has 15 residues. V was pared by 4 bases and J by 5 bases, with 7 bases of the junction left unmatched. Germline V CDR1 and CDR2: SGHVS, FQNEAQ. Full variable domain (missing parts from reference TRBV7-8 and TRBJ2-5): GAGVSQSPRYKVAKRGQDVALRCDPISGHVSLFWYQQALGQGPEFLTYFQNEAQLDKSGLPSDRFFAERPEGSVSTLKIQRTQQEDSAVYLCASSSPSGGRETQYFGPGTRLLVL.

The genes are TRBV4-2 and TRBJ1-6; TRBD1 agrees at 9 bases. The CDR3 contains 18 residues. The germline gives CDR1 LGHNA, CDR2 YNFKEQ. The J segment lost 0 bases and the V segment lost 0 bases, leaving 3 bases of the junction unmatched. CDR3 DNA sequence: TGTGCCAGCAGCCAAGACCTACAGGGGGCCTCCTATAATTCACCCCTCCACTTT. Translated, it gives CASSQDLQGASYNSPLHF.

This clone appeared a few times. The rearrangement joins TRBV19 to TRBJ1-5; D remains unclear. The CDR3 is 14 residues long. The germline V gene has CDR1 LNHDA and CDR2 SQIVND (reference sequence). With 3 bases removed from V and 1 base from J, the gap between germline ends came to 7 bases. In DNA form, the CDR3 reads TGTGCCAGTAGTATGTGGGTCAGCAATCAGCCCCAGCATTTT. As protein: CASSMWVSNQPQHF.